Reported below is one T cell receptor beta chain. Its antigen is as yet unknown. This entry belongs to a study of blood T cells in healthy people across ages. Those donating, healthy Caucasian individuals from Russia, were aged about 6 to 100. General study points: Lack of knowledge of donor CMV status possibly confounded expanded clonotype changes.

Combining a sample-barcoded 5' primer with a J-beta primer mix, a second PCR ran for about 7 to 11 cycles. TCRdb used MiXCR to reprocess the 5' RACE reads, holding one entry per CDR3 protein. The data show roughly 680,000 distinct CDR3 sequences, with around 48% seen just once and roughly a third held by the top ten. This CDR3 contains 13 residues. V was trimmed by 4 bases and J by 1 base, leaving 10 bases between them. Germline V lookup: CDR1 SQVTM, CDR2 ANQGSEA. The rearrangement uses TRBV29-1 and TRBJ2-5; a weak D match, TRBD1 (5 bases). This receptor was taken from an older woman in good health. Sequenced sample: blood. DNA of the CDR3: TGCAGCGTTGGGGGCGTAATCCAAGAGACCCAGTACTTC. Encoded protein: CSVGGVIQETQYF. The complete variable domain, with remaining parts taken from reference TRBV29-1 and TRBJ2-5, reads SAVISQKPSRDICQRGTSLTIQCQVDSQVTMMFWYRQQPGQSLTLIATANQGSEATYESGFVIDKFPISRPNLTFSTLTVSNMSPEDSSIYLCSVGGVIQETQYFGPGTRLLVL.